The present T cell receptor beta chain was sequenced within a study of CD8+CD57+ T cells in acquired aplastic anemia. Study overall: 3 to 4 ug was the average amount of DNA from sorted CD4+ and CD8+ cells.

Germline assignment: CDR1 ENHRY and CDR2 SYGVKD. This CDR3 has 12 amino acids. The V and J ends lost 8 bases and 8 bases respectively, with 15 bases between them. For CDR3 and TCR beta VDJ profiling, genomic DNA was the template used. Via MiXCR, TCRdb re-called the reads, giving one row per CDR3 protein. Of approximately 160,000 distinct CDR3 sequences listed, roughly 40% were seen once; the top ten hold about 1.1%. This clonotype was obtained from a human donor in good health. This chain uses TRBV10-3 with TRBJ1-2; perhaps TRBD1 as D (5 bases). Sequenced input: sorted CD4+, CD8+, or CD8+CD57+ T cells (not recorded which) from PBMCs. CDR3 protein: CAILIEGLGYTF. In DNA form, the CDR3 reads TGTGCCATCCTGATCGAGGGACTCGGCTACACCTTC.